A selection of T cell receptor beta chains follows, all from one sample in a study of blood T cell repertoires in COVID-19. Measured with immunoSEQ multiplex PCR; TCRdb has only the in-frame clones, and not every one. Among around 280,000 clones, around 90% were seen once, and the ten largest hold 1.7%. The sequencing sample was made of PBMCs or T cells enriched from blood (not recorded which). Every receptor here comes from a woman between 35 and 50 years old who had recovered from COVID-19. The CDR3 runs from the conserved cysteine through the conserved F or W. A D gene is named only where the DNA matches it firmly. Size values are once, few and many counts, or a class for expanded clones, and some rows have none.

clone_size: NA; j_call: TRBJ2-7; d_call: TRBD2; v_call: TRBV4-1; cdr3_nt: TGCGCCAGCAGCCAAGCCAAACCCACTAGCGGGAGGACATACGAGCAGTACTTC; cdr3_aa: CASSQAKPTSGRTYEQYF
clone_size: NA; j_call: TRBJ2-1; d_call: NA; v_call: TRBV24-1; cdr3_nt: TGTGCCACCAGTGAATCTCGGGGGAACAATGAGCAGTTCTTC; cdr3_aa: CATSESRGNNEQFF
clone_size: NA; j_call: TRBJ1-2; d_call: NA; v_call: TRBV19; cdr3_nt: TGTGCCAGTAGTCGCCGGGGACAAGACCACTATGGCTACACCTTC; cdr3_aa: CASSRRGQDHYGYTF
clone_size: NA; j_call: TRBJ2-7; d_call: NA; v_call: TRBV7-9; cdr3_nt: TGTGCCAGCAGCTCCCTCGCAGCGTGGAGGGCCTACGAGCAGTACTTC; cdr3_aa: CASSSLAAWRAYEQYF
clone_size: once; j_call: TRBJ2-2; d_call: NA; v_call: TRBV11-2; cdr3_nt: TGTGCCAGCAGCTTACTACCCAACACCGGGGAGCTGTTTTTT; cdr3_aa: CASSLLPNTGELFF
clone_size: NA; j_call: TRBJ2-7; d_call: NA; v_call: TRBV18; cdr3_nt: TGTGCCAGCTCACCGAACAGGGACTACGAGCAGTACTTC; cdr3_aa: CASSPNRDYEQYF
clone_size: NA; j_call: TRBJ2-7; d_call: TRBD2; v_call: TRBV19; cdr3_nt: TGTGCCAGTAGTATTGGACTAGCGGTGTCCTACGAGCAGTACTTC; cdr3_aa: CASSIGLAVSYEQYF
clone_size: NA; j_call: TRBJ1-2; d_call: NA; v_call: TRBV2; cdr3_nt: TGTGCCAGCAGGGCCAGGGTTGGGTATGGCTACACCTTC; cdr3_aa: CASRARVGYGYTF
clone_size: NA; j_call: TRBJ1-5; d_call: TRBD1; v_call: TRBV27; cdr3_nt: TGTGCCAGCAGTTCGGCCGGGACAGTACCTAATCAGCCCCAGCATTTT; cdr3_aa: CASSSAGTVPNQPQHF
clone_size: once; j_call: TRBJ1-2; d_call: TRBD1; v_call: TRBV2; cdr3_nt: TGTGCCAGCAGTGAATTTCGGGACAGCGGCTACACCTTC; cdr3_aa: CASSEFRDSGYTF
clone_size: once; j_call: TRBJ2-1; d_call: TRBD1; v_call: TRBV7-2; cdr3_nt: TGTGCCAGCAGCTTAGGAGGGGGCCCCTACAATGAGCAGTTCTTC; cdr3_aa: CASSLGGGPYNEQFF
clone_size: NA; j_call: TRBJ1-2; d_call: TRBD1; v_call: TRBV2; cdr3_nt: TGTGCCAACTCGGAAGACAGGGGATCTAACTATGGCTACACCTTC; cdr3_aa: CANSEDRGSNYGYTF
clone_size: NA; j_call: TRBJ1-1; d_call: TRBD1; v_call: TRBV18; cdr3_nt: TGTGCCAGCTCCGAAATGGGACAGACGAAGTTGAACACTGAAGCTTTCTTT; cdr3_aa: CASSEMGQTKLNTEAFF
clone_size: NA; j_call: TRBJ2-1; d_call: TRBD2; v_call: TRBV5-1; cdr3_nt: TGCGCCAGCAGGGGGGTCCGGACTAGCGGGAGGATCTACAATGAGCAGTTCTTC; cdr3_aa: CASRGVRTSGRIYNEQFF
clone_size: NA; j_call: TRBJ2-5; d_call: TRBD2; v_call: TRBV7-9; cdr3_nt: TGTGCCAGCAGCCAGGGACTAGCGGGGGTACAAGAGACCCAGTACTTC; cdr3_aa: CASSQGLAGVQETQYF
clone_size: NA; j_call: TRBJ1-5; d_call: TRBD1; v_call: TRBV15; cdr3_nt: TGTGCCACCAGCACCAAGAACAGGGGTGGCCAGCCCCAGCATTTT; cdr3_aa: CATSTKNRGGQPQHF
clone_size: NA; j_call: TRBJ2-1; d_call: NA; v_call: TRBV5-4; cdr3_nt: TGTGCCAGCAGCCGGGGGGGACAGGGTATCTACAATGAGCAGTTCTTC; cdr3_aa: CASSRGGQGIYNEQFF
clone_size: NA; j_call: TRBJ2-4; d_call: TRBD2; v_call: TRBV7-2; cdr3_nt: TGTGCCAGCAGCTCCGACCCGCGGGGGAACATTCAGTACTTC; cdr3_aa: CASSSDPRGNIQYF
clone_size: NA; j_call: TRBJ1-5; d_call: NA; v_call: TRBV30; cdr3_nt: TGTGCCTGGAGAGACCGGGTTGGCAATCAGCCCCAGCATTTT; cdr3_aa: CAWRDRVGNQPQHF
clone_size: NA; j_call: TRBJ2-5; d_call: TRBD2; v_call: TRBV30; cdr3_nt: TGTGCCTGGAGCTTTAGCGGGGGAGAGACCCAGTACTTC; cdr3_aa: CAWSFSGGETQYF
clone_size: NA; j_call: TRBJ2-1; d_call: NA; v_call: TRBV13; cdr3_nt: TGTGCCAGCAGCTTCAACAATGAGCAGTTCTTC; cdr3_aa: CASSFNNEQFF
clone_size: NA; j_call: TRBJ1-2; d_call: NA; v_call: TRBV7-2; cdr3_nt: TGTGCCAGCAGCTTAGTCCACAGCGGTGGCTACACCTTC; cdr3_aa: CASSLVHSGGYTF
clone_size: NA; j_call: TRBJ1-6; d_call: NA; v_call: TRBV6-5; cdr3_nt: TGTGCCAGCAGTTACGGGACGGAGGGGAATTCACCCCTCCACTTT; cdr3_aa: CASSYGTEGNSPLHF
clone_size: NA; j_call: TRBJ1-3; d_call: NA; v_call: TRBV18; cdr3_nt: TGTGCCAGCTCACCAGGCAGGGATGGAAACACCATATATTTT; cdr3_aa: CASSPGRDGNTIYF
clone_size: NA; j_call: TRBJ1-4; d_call: NA; v_call: TRBV21-1; cdr3_nt: TGTGCCAGCAGCTCTAGGGCAGGGGTTAGAATGTTGTTTTTT; cdr3_aa: CASSSRAGVRMLFF
clone_size: NA; j_call: TRBJ2-3; d_call: NA; v_call: TRBV5-5; cdr3_nt: TGTGCCAGCAGCTTGGCTATAGAACATACGCAGTATTTT; cdr3_aa: CASSLAIEHTQYF
clone_size: NA; j_call: TRBJ1-1; d_call: TRBD1; v_call: TRBV27; cdr3_nt: TGTGCCAGCAGCCACCCAGGGGGCGCTGAAGCTTTCTTT; cdr3_aa: CASSHPGGAEAFF
clone_size: NA; j_call: TRBJ2-7; d_call: NA; v_call: TRBV18; cdr3_nt: TGTGCCAGCTCAACCGCCTTACAGGGGGGGAAGGGCGAGCAGTACTTC; cdr3_aa: CASSTALQGGKGEQYF
clone_size: NA; j_call: TRBJ2-5; d_call: NA; v_call: TRBV5-1; cdr3_nt: TGCGCCAGCAGCCTGGGGTCCCGGGGAGCTCAAGAGACCCAGTACTTC; cdr3_aa: CASSLGSRGAQETQYF
clone_size: NA; j_call: TRBJ2-2; d_call: NA; v_call: TRBV5-4; cdr3_nt: TGTGCCAGCAGCTTGGGCCTATTTCTGTCCGGGGAGCTGTTTTTT; cdr3_aa: CASSLGLFLSGELFF
clone_size: few; j_call: TRBJ1-1; d_call: NA; v_call: TRBV6-1; cdr3_nt: TGTGCCAGCAGTGAAATTAGGGGTATGAGAGACACTGAAGCTTTCTTT; cdr3_aa: CASSEIRGMRDTEAFF
clone_size: NA; j_call: TRBJ1-5; d_call: NA; v_call: TRBV4-3; cdr3_nt: TGCGCCAGCAGCCAAGGCAGGGGAGGGGCGACTCAGCCCCAGCATTTT; cdr3_aa: CASSQGRGGATQPQHF
clone_size: NA; j_call: TRBJ2-1; d_call: TRBD2; v_call: TRBV11-3; cdr3_nt: TGTGCCAGCAGCTTAGACCGCGGGAGGGCCAATGAGCAGTTCTTC; cdr3_aa: CASSLDRGRANEQFF
clone_size: NA; j_call: TRBJ2-6; d_call: NA; v_call: TRBV30; cdr3_nt: TGTGCCGGGACGTACGGCTCTGGGGCCAACGTCCTGACTTTC; cdr3_aa: CAGTYGSGANVLTF
clone_size: NA; j_call: TRBJ2-1; d_call: TRBD1; v_call: TRBV6-2/TRBV6-3; cdr3_nt: TGTGCCAGCAGTTACAAACAGGGGACCTACGGGGAGCAGTTCTTC; cdr3_aa: CASSYKQGTYGEQFF
clone_size: NA; j_call: TRBJ1-2; d_call: NA; v_call: TRBV30; cdr3_nt: TGTGCCTGGGGGGTGAATCGGGGCTATGGCTACACCTTC; cdr3_aa: CAWGVNRGYGYTF
clone_size: NA; j_call: TRBJ1-2; d_call: TRBD1; v_call: TRBV5-4; cdr3_nt: TGTGCCAGCAGCTCCGCGACAGGGGCGGAAGTAGGCTATGGCTACACCTTC; cdr3_aa: CASSSATGAEVGYGYTF
clone_size: NA; j_call: TRBJ2-1; d_call: NA; v_call: TRBV6-5; cdr3_nt: TGTGCCAGCAGGGGGAGGACAGGCCGTCCCCATGAGCAGTTCTTC; cdr3_aa: CASRGRTGRPHEQFF
clone_size: NA; j_call: TRBJ1-3; d_call: NA; v_call: TRBV11-3; cdr3_nt: TGTGCCAGCAGCTCGCCCGGGACTGGTCTGTCTGGAAACACCATATATTTT; cdr3_aa: CASSSPGTGLSGNTIYF
clone_size: once; j_call: TRBJ1-1; d_call: NA; v_call: TRBV29-1; cdr3_nt: TGCAGCGTTGAACTTGGTTGGGGGGGAACTGAAGCTTTCTTT; cdr3_aa: CSVELGWGGTEAFF
clone_size: NA; j_call: TRBJ1-1; d_call: TRBD1; v_call: TRBV30; cdr3_nt: TGTGCCTGGGACAGGGGGCTTTCGAACACTGAAGCTTTCTTT; cdr3_aa: CAWDRGLSNTEAFF
clone_size: NA; j_call: TRBJ1-1; d_call: NA; v_call: TRBV5-1; cdr3_nt: TGCGCCAGCAGCAAGACAGGCCCGAACACTGAAGCTTTCTTT; cdr3_aa: CASSKTGPNTEAFF
clone_size: NA; j_call: TRBJ1-1; d_call: NA; v_call: TRBV6-5; cdr3_nt: TGTGCCAGCACCTCCAGGAACACTGAAGCTTTCTTT; cdr3_aa: CASTSRNTEAFF
clone_size: NA; j_call: TRBJ1-5; d_call: NA; v_call: TRBV18; cdr3_nt: TGTGCCAGCTCACCACGCCCAGGGTGGAACCAGCCCCAGCATTTT; cdr3_aa: CASSPRPGWNQPQHF
clone_size: NA; j_call: TRBJ1-2; d_call: NA; v_call: TRBV2; cdr3_nt: TGTGCCAGCAGTGAAAGAACAGGGCCCTATGGCTACACCTTC; cdr3_aa: CASSERTGPYGYTF
clone_size: few; j_call: TRBJ1-2; d_call: NA; v_call: TRBV9; cdr3_nt: TGTGCCAGCAGCAACCTGGGAGGAACCTATGGCTACACCTTC; cdr3_aa: CASSNLGGTYGYTF
clone_size: NA; j_call: TRBJ2-3; d_call: NA; v_call: TRBV2; cdr3_nt: TGTGCCAGCCTCGCAGATAGCACAGATACGCAGTATTTT; cdr3_aa: CASLADSTDTQYF
clone_size: NA; j_call: TRBJ1-5; d_call: NA; v_call: TRBV7-2; cdr3_nt: TGTGCCAGCAGCTTAGTCCCCAGGGGCCCCGATCAGCCCCAGCATTTT; cdr3_aa: CASSLVPRGPDQPQHF
clone_size: NA; j_call: TRBJ2-3; d_call: NA; v_call: TRBV27; cdr3_nt: TGTGCCAGCAGCCCCAATTGGGAGACAGATACGCAGTATTTT; cdr3_aa: CASSPNWETDTQYF
clone_size: few; j_call: TRBJ1-2; d_call: NA; v_call: TRBV21-1; cdr3_nt: TGTGCCAGCAGCAAAGGGGGCGGCAGGGGAAAAAATGGCTACACCTTC; cdr3_aa: CASSKGGGRGKNGYTF
clone_size: NA; j_call: TRBJ1-2; d_call: NA; v_call: TRBV5-1; cdr3_nt: TGCGCCAGCAGCTTGCCCAGGGAGGGGTACTATGGCTACACCTTC; cdr3_aa: CASSLPREGYYGYTF
clone_size: once; j_call: TRBJ2-5; d_call: TRBD2; v_call: TRBV3-1/TRBV3-2; cdr3_nt: TGTGCCAGCAGCCACCGACTAGCGGGGGCTGGGACCCAGTACTTC; cdr3_aa: CASSHRLAGAGTQYF
clone_size: NA; j_call: TRBJ2-1; d_call: NA; v_call: TRBV21-1; cdr3_nt: TGTGCCAGCAGCAAAGGGTCGGCGGACATCTCCTACAATGAGCAGTTCTTC; cdr3_aa: CASSKGSADISYNEQFF
clone_size: NA; j_call: TRBJ1-2; d_call: NA; v_call: TRBV4-2; cdr3_nt: TGTGCCAGCAGCCAAGATCGGTCGCTGATCTATGGCTACACCTTC; cdr3_aa: CASSQDRSLIYGYTF
clone_size: NA; j_call: TRBJ2-5; d_call: TRBD2; v_call: TRBV14; cdr3_nt: TGTGCCAGCAGCCCCTGGGGGGGGACCCGAGAGACCCAGTACTTC; cdr3_aa: CASSPWGGTRETQYF
clone_size: NA; j_call: TRBJ1-5; d_call: NA; v_call: TRBV19; cdr3_nt: TGTGCCAGTAGTAGACAGAGAAATCAGCCCCAGCATTTT; cdr3_aa: CASSRQRNQPQHF
clone_size: NA; j_call: TRBJ2-1; d_call: NA; v_call: TRBV7-2; cdr3_nt: TGTGCCAGCAGCTTCTCGAGCGCAAATCGCGGTGAGCAGTTCTTC; cdr3_aa: CASSFSSANRGEQFF
clone_size: NA; j_call: TRBJ2-3; d_call: NA; v_call: TRBV6-4; cdr3_nt: TGTGCCAGCAGTCCACTAGTCGGCGCAGATACGCAGTATTTT; cdr3_aa: CASSPLVGADTQYF
clone_size: NA; j_call: TRBJ1-4; d_call: NA; v_call: TRBV7-8; cdr3_nt: TGTGCCAGCAGCTTAGTAAGAGGGGGTAATGAAAAACTGTTTTTT; cdr3_aa: CASSLVRGGNEKLFF